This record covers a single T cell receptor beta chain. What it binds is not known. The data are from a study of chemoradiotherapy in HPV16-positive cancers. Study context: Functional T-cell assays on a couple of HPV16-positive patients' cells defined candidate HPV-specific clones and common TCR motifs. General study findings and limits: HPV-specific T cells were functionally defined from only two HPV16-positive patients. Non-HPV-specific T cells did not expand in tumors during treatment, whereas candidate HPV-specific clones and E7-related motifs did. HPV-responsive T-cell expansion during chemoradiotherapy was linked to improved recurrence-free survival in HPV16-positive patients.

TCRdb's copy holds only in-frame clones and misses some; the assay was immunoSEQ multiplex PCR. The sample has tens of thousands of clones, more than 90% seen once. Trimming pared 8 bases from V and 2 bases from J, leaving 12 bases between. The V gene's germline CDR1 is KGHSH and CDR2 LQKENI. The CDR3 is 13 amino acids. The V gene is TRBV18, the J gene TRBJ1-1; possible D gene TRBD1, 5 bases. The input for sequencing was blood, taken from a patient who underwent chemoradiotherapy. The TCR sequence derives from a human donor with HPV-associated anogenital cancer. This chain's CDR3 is CASAQGVNTEAFF. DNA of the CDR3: TGTGCCAGCGCGCAAGGGGTAAACACTGAAGCTTTCTTT.